The clone carrying this T cell receptor (beta chain) was detected many times. Trimming at V came to 5 bases and at J to 9 bases, leaving 5 bases not matched to a gene. The CDR3 length is 13 residues. CDR1 is WSHSY and CDR2 is SAAADI in the germline V gene. Stated time point: blood at routine non-recurrence follow-up after resection. The sequenced material consisted of unsorted whole RNA from tumor, nontumor lung or frozen PBMC. The data stem from a study of spatial heterogeneity in lung cancer. Study details: Patients with untreated early-stage non-small cell lung cancer, numbering roughly 69, were the donors.

A unique molecular identifier was attached to every TCR cDNA molecule. MiXCR, run by TCRdb on the 5' RACE reads, gives a single entry per CDR3 protein. The data hold around 1,200 distinct CDR3 sequences, with 27% observed a single time. The chain carries TRBV10-2 and TRBJ2-1, with 9 bases lining up with TRBD2. The material sequenced was PBMCs, taken at follow-up. The TCR was taken from a male donor with early-stage non-small cell lung cancer. The CDR3 DNA is TGCGCCAGCAGTCGTAGCGGGAGAATTGAGCAGTTCTTC. It specifies CASSRSGRIEQFF.